Detailed here is one T cell receptor (beta chain). The sample belongs to a study of brain T cells in children with intractable seizures. As for time point: blood from clinic visit 5 months post-surgery; TSC patient then seizure free. Sequenced by immunoSEQ multiplex PCR; TCRdb stores in-frame clones only, minus some. This sample yields about 340,000 clones, of which 85% to 95% are seen a single time; 4.5% to 7% belongs to the top ten. The germline gives CDR1 LNHDA, CDR2 SQIVND (reference sequence). V trimming: 4 bases; J trimming: 6 bases; junction bases outside the gene matches: 12. This CDR3 region has 16 residues.

Sequenced here: peripheral blood, sampled approximately 5 months after surgery. V gene TRBV19 combines with J gene TRBJ2-1; TRBD2 agrees at 7 bases. The clonotype originates from a boy in the first two years of life with tuberous sclerosis and intractable seizures. CDR3 in amino acids: CASSKVPLAASNEQFF. CDR3 nucleotides: TGTGCCAGTAGTAAGGTCCCCCTAGCGGCCTCCAATGAGCAGTTCTTC.